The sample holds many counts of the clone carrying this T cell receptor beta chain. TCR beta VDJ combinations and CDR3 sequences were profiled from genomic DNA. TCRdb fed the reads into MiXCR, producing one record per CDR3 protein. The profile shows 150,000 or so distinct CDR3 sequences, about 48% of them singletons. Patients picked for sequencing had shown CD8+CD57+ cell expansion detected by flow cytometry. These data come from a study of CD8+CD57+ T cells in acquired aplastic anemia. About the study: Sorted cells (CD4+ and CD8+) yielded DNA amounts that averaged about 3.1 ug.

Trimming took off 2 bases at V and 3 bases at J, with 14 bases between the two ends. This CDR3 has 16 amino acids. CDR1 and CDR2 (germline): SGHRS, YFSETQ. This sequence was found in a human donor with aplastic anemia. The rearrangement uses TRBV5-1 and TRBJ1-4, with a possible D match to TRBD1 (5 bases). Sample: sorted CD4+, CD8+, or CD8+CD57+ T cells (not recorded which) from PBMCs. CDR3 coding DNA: TGCGCCAGCAGCTTCGGCAGGGTTTCGGCTAATGAAAAACTGTTTTTT. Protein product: CASSFGRVSANEKLFF.